The 11 T cell receptor beta chains given below trace back to one sample, sequenced in a study of vaccination and CD4 T cells after COVID-19. Sample treatment: roughly 11-day PBMC culture with coronavirus spike peptide pools or control peptides (ViraFEST assay). Cultured CD4+ T cell DNA underwent sequencing with the Oncomine TCR Beta short-read assay. TCRdb analysed the PCR reads with MiXCR anew, one entry per CDR3 protein. Of a few thousand distinct CDR3 sequences detected, 33% appear once; the ten largest clones hold roughly 35%. No cognate antigen is known for these TCRs. The sequencing sample was made of CD4+ T cells from blood, cultured in vitro. Receptors originate from a human donor who had recovered from COVID-19.

The J gene is TRBJ1-6, the V gene TRBV3-1; D is perhaps TRBD1 (5 bases). Per germline, CDR1 LGHDT and CDR2 YNNKEL (reference sequence). The CDR3 is 13 residues long. The ends were cut back, 4 bases at V and 13 bases at J, with 14 bases in the middle. The CDR3 here is CASSPGGLGPLHF. The CDR3 region has the DNA TGTGCCAGCAGCCCCGGGGGTTTGGGGCCCCTCCACTTT.

This clonotype was seen a handful of times. The chain uses TRBV20-1 and TRBJ1-2, with D perhaps TRBD1 (6 bases). The CDR3 consists of 13 residues. V was trimmed by 7 bases and J by 3 bases, leaving 15 bases between them. Germline-derived CDR1 and CDR2 are DFQATT and SNEGSKA (reference sequence). CDR3 DNA sequence: TGCAGTGGCGCAGGGGAGGTGGACTATGGCTACACCTTC. Translation gives CSGAGEVDYGYTF.

The chain employs TRBV7-3 and TRBJ2-3, with a tentative D call TRBD2 (7 bases). Trimming cost V 2 bases and J 0 bases, with 15 bases left between them. From germline, CDR1 is SGHTA and CDR2 FQGTGA. The CDR3 is 17 residues long. As DNA, the CDR3 is TGTGCCAGCAGCTTATTCGGGGGGCTGAGTAGCACAGATACGCAGTATTTT. Translation gives CASSLFGGLSSTDTQYF.

The chain uses TRBV12-3 or TRBV12-4 and TRBJ2-7; D is possibly TRBD1 (8 bases). There are 15 residues in the CDR3. Trimming left V 6 bases short and J 2 bases short, with 17 bases between. CDR3 amino acids: CASSYRGGDPYEQYF. The CDR3 DNA reads as TGTGCCAGCAGCTACAGGGGGGGAGACCCCTACGAGCAGTACTTC.

This clonotype was seen a handful of times. The chain links TRBV30 to TRBJ1-6, with D tentatively TRBD1 (6 bases). V lost 2 bases and J lost 14, with 13 bases in between. CDR3 length equals 12 residues. Germline-derived CDR1 and CDR2 are GTSNPN and SVGIG (reference sequence). The CDR3 here is CAWSPGAGALHF. The DNA of the CDR3 is TGTGCCTGGAGTCCAGGGGCTGGGGCCCTCCACTTT.

In this sample, this clonotype is large (0.1 to 1%). The chain joins TRBV2 to TRBJ2-5, with 7 bases that match TRBD1. Germline loops: CDR1 SNHLY, CDR2 FYNNEI. The trim removed 7 bases at V and 4 bases at J, leaving 6 bases unmatched. The CDR3 runs to 13 residues. Here the CDR3 reads CASIRQGRETQYF. DNA for the CDR3: TGTGCCAGCATTCGACAGGGAAGAGAGACCCAGTACTTC.

The chain links TRBV7-9 to TRBJ1-2; a possible D gene is TRBD1 (5 bases). Germline-derived CDR1 and CDR2 are SEHNR and FQNEAQ (reference sequence). The CDR3 contains 19 residues. Between the trimmed V and J ends, which lost 4 bases and 6 bases, there was a span of 30 bases. The CDR3 region is CASSSRGGGSPRSEDGYTF. The CDR3 DNA sequence: TGTGCCAGCAGCTCCCGGGGGGGGGGTTCCCCACGTTCAGAGGATGGCTACACCTTC.

This clonotype was observed a handful of times. The chain combines TRBV19 with TRBJ1-3; TRBD1 aligns across 8 bases. This CDR3 comprises 14 residues. CDR1 LNHDA and CDR2 SQIVND come from the germline V gene (reference sequence). Trimming took 7 bases from V and 0 from J; bases not matched to a gene: 2. In DNA form, the CDR3 reads TGTGCCAGTACGGACAGGGCCTCTGGAAACACCATATATTTT. Translating gives CASTDRASGNTIYF.

The V gene is TRBV20-1, the J gene TRBJ2-3, with 7 bases identical to TRBD2. The CDR3 is 17 amino acids. V trimming: 2 bases; J trimming: 3 bases; junction bases outside the gene matches: 14. The germline V gene has CDR1 DFQATT and CDR2 SNEGSKA (reference sequence). The CDR3 loop reads CSARSNGVGGSTDTQYF. In DNA, the CDR3 is TGCAGTGCTAGATCAAACGGGGTCGGGGGGAGTACAGATACGCAGTATTTT.

As DNA, the CDR3 is TGTGCCAGCAGCTCCGGGGGGGCCTACTCCTATAATTCACCCCTCCACTTT. The encoded protein is CASSSGGAYSYNSPLHF. This chain connects TRBV11-2 to TRBJ1-6; D is possibly TRBD1 (6 bases). The CDR3 runs 17 residues. CDR1 is SGHAT and CDR2 is FQNNGV in the germline V gene. Trimming removed 4 bases at V and 0 bases at J, with 13 bases between.

By share, this clonotype ranks as large. V usage is TRBV20-1 and J usage is TRBJ1-3, with D perhaps matching TRBD1 (5 bases). V was pared by 1 base and J by 8 bases, with 12 bases between. Germline loops: CDR1 DFQATT, CDR2 SNEGSKA (reference sequence). The CDR3 contains 13 residues. CDR3 nucleotides: TGCAGTGCTAGAGGGCGCAGGGCGTACACCATATATTTT. This gives the protein CSARGRRAYTIYF.